Shown below are 5 T cell receptor beta chains from a single sample sequenced in a study of regulatory T cells in long-lasting Graves disease. Indicated time point: newly diagnosed GD, antithyroid drugs for less than 3 months. PBMC RNA served as the TCR library source. Arm-PCR of CDR3 regions with iRepertoire HTBI primers generated TCR beta libraries. TCRdb re-called the multiplex PCR reads through MiXCR, storing one row per CDR3 protein. The data hold roughly 520,000 distinct CDR3 sequences, with 9.5% to 15% observed a single time. This sample was shared with a second study, whose subject was T cells in Graves' hyperthyroidism and ophthalmopathy.

The source material was peripheral blood mononuclear cells (PBMCs), sampled at new diagnosis, from a patient treated with antithyroid drugs. The receptor source for this set is a woman in her twenties or thirties with Graves disease.

The chain joins TRBV27 to TRBJ1-3, with D unclear. Germline CDR1 and CDR2: MNHEY and SMNVEV (reference sequence). V lost 6 bases and J lost 0, with 6 bases in between. There are 13 residues in the CDR3. CDR3: CASRSVSGNTIYF. Written as DNA, the CDR3 is TGTGCCAGCAGATCAGTCTCTGGAAACACCATATATTTT.

The J gene is TRBJ1-5, the V gene TRBV19; D uncertain. Germline values: CDR1 LNHDA, CDR2 SQIVND (reference sequence). The ends were cut back, 3 bases at V and 0 bases at J, with 15 bases in the middle. The CDR3 sequence is 17 residues long. For the CDR3, the DNA is TGTGCCAGTAGTATCGGCTCGATTTTTTATAGCAATCAGCCCCAGCATTTT. It is translated as CASSIGSIFYSNQPQHF.

The V call is TRBV19, the J call TRBJ2-1, with TRBD1 matching 7 bases. J was trimmed by 7 bases and V by 1 base; bases with no gene match: 7. The CDR3 consists of 15 residues. CDR1 and CDR2 from the germline V gene are LNHDA and SQIVND (reference sequence). CDR3 residues: CASSIAGQVRNEQFF. The DNA of the CDR3 is TGTGCCAGTAGTATAGCCGGACAGGTGCGGAATGAGCAGTTCTTC.

This chain joins TRBV6-5 and TRBJ2-7; 13 bases are a match to TRBD2. The CDR3 runs to 16 residues. CDR1 MNHEY and CDR2 SVGAGI come from the germline V gene. J gave up 5 bases and V 2 bases, and 6 bases lay outside the gene matches. The CDR3 protein is CASSYALTSGRDEQYF. CDR3 in DNA: TGTGCCAGCAGTTACGCCTTAACTAGCGGGAGGGACGAGCAGTACTTC.

V usage is TRBV4-3 and J usage is TRBJ2-7; TRBD2 matches 12 bases. Germline CDR1 LGHNA, CDR2 YSLEER. The CDR3 covers 15 residues. V lost 3 bases, J lost 3 bases, and 3 bases stayed unmatched. CDR3 nucleotide sequence: TGCGCCAGCAGCCACGGACTAGCGGGACGCTACGAGCAGTACTTC. Translated: CASSHGLAGRYEQYF.